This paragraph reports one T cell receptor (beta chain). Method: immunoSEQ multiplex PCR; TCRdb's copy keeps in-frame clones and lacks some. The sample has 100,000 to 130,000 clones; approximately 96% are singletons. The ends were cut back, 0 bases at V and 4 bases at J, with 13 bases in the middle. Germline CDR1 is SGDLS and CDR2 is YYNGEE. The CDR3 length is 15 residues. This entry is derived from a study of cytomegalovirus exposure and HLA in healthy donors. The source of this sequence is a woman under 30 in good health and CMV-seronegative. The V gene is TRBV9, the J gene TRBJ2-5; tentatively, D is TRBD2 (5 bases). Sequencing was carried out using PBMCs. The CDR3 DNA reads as TGTGCCAGCAGCGTAGCCGGGTCCCGGGGAGAGACCCAGTACTTC. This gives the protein CASSVAGSRGETQYF.